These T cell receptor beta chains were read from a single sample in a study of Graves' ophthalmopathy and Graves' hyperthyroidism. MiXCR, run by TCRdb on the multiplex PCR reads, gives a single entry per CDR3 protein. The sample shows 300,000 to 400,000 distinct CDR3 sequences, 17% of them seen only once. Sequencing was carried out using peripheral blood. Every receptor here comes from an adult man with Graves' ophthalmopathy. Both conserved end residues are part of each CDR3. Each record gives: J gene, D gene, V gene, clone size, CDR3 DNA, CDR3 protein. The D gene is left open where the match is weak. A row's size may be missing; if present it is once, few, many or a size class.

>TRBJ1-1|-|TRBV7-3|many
TGTGCCAGCGCGACAGGATCGAACACTGAAGCTTTCTTT
CASATGSNTEAFF
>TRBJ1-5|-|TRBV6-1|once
TGTGCCAGCAGTGAAGCGGTAGACAGGAATCAGCCCCAGCATTTT
CASSEAVDRNQPQHF
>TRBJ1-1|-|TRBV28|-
TGTGCCAGCAGCCCCTTGAGGAGCATGAACACTGAAGCTTTCTTT
CASSPLRSMNTEAFF
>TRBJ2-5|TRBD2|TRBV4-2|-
TGTGCCAGCAGCCAACGACTAAGGGGGACTAGCGGGAGCCAAGAGACCCAGTACTTC
CASSQRLRGTSGSQETQYF
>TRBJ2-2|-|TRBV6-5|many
TGTGCCAGCAGTTACTCCACACCTAAGAACACCGGGGAGCTGTTTTTT
CASSYSTPKNTGELFF
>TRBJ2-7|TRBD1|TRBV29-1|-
TGCAGCGCGACCCCGGGACAGGGGTACGAGCAGTACTTC
CSATPGQGYEQYF
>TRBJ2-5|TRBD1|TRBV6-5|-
TGTGCCAGCAGTTCCGCGACAGGGGGCTCTGAGACCCAGTACTTC
CASSSATGGSETQYF
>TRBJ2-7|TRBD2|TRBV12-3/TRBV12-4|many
TGTGCCAGCAGTTCCGGGACTAGCGGACATTTGTACGAGCAGTACTTC
CASSSGTSGHLYEQYF
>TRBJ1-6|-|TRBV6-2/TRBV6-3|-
TGTGCCAGCAGTTTTTCGGGGATTAGTAATTCACCCCTCCACTTT
CASSFSGISNSPLHF
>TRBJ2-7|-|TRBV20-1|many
TGCAGTGCCGGACGAGACTCGAGGTACGAGCAGTACTTC
CSAGRDSRYEQYF
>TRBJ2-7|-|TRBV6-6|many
TGTGCCAGCAGTTGGACAGGAGTCAGTAGGGGCGGGGACGAGCAGTACTTC
CASSWTGVSRGGDEQYF
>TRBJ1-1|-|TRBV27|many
TGTGCCAGCAGATTAACAAGACAGTCCCACACTGAAGCTTTCTTT
CASRLTRQSHTEAFF
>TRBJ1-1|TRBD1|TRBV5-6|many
TGTGCCAGCAGCTCTAGACAGGGTCGCACTGAAGCTTTCTTT
CASSSRQGRTEAFF
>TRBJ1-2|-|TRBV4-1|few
TGCGCCAGCAGCCAAGCCATACCTCGTCGGTCCCGAGGGGAAGACTATGGCTACACCTTC
CASSQAIPRRSRGEDYGYTF
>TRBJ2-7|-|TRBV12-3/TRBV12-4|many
TGTGCCAGCAGCCCGTCGGAGCCTTCCTACGAGCAGTACTTC
CASSPSEPSYEQYF
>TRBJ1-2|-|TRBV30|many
TGTGCCTGGACCTACGGGGGGGGAGGCTACACCTTC
CAWTYGGGGYTF
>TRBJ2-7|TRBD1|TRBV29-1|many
TGCAGCGTTGATGTCCGGGACAGGGGCCGCTACGAGCAGTACTTC
CSVDVRDRGRYEQYF
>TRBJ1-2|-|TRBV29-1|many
TGCAGCGCTAGACAGCCCCAGGGAGGCTACACCTTC
CSARQPQGGYTF
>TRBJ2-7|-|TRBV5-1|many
TGCGCCAGCAGCGAGGACAACTCCTACGAGCAGTACTTC
CASSEDNSYEQYF
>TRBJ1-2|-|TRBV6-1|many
TGTGCCAGCAGCTCGGGACGGAACTCTATGGGCTACACCTTC
CASSSGRNSMGYTF
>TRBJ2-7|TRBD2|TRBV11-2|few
TGTGCCAGCAGCTTAGGTCTAGCGGGGGAGTCCTACGAGCAGTACTTC
CASSLGLAGESYEQYF
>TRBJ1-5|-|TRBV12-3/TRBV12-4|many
TGTGCCAGCAGTTTGACGGGCAATCAGCCCCAGCATTTT
CASSLTGNQPQHF
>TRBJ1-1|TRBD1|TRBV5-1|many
TGCGCCAGCAGCTTCTTGACAGGGACTGGAAACACTGAAGCTTTCTTT
CASSFLTGTGNTEAFF
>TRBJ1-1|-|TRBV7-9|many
TGTGCCAGCAGCTTTTTGGTGCACACTGAAGCTTTCTTT
CASSFLVHTEAFF
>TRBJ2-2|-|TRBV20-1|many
TGCAGTGCCCTCCCGTGGGGGGCTTCGAACACCGGGGAGCTGTTTTTT
CSALPWGASNTGELFF
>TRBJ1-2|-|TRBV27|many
TGTGCCAGCAGTTTAATTTTCGGACAGAGTAACTATGGCTACACCTTC
CASSLIFGQSNYGYTF
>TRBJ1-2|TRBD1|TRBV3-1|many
TGTGCCAGCAGCCAACACACAGGGGCCTATGGCTACACCTTC
CASSQHTGAYGYTF
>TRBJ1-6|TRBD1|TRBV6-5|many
TGTGCCAGCAGTTACCGGGACAGAAATTCACCCCTCCACTTT
CASSYRDRNSPLHF
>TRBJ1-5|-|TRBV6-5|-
TGTGCCAGCAGTTCCTCTGGGACTGGCAATCAGCCCCAGCATTTT
CASSSSGTGNQPQHF
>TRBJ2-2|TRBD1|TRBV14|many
TGTGCCAGCGGATTGGGGACAGGGGCGATGTTTTTT
CASGLGTGAMFF
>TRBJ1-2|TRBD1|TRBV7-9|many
TGTGCCAGCAGCTTAGTTGGACAGGCGCATGGCTACACCTTC
CASSLVGQAHGYTF
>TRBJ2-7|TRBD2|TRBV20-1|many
TGCAGTGCCCAATGGACTAGCGGGAGTGGGTACGAGCAGTACTTC
CSAQWTSGSGYEQYF
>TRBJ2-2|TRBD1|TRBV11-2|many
TGTGCCAGCAGCCCGACAGGGTGGGACACCGGGGAGCTGTTTTTT
CASSPTGWDTGELFF
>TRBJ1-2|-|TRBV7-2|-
TGTGCCAGCAGCTTCAACCAGCTCTATGGCTACACCTTC
CASSFNQLYGYTF
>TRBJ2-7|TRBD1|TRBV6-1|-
TGTGCCAGCAGTGAAGCGGACAGGGGCACCTACGAGCAGTACTTC
CASSEADRGTYEQYF
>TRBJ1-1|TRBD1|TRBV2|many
TGTGCCAGCAGCAAACAGGGGCGCGACACTGAAGCTTTCTTT
CASSKQGRDTEAFF
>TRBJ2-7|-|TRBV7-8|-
TGTGCCAGCAGCTCGAGCCAGACCTACGAGCAGTGCTTC
CASSSSQTYEQCF
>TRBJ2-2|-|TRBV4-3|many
TGCGCCAGCAGCCAAGATTATACCCCAGGCGGGGAGCTGTTTTTT
CASSQDYTPGGELFF
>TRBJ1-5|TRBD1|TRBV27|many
TGTGCCAGCAGTTTTCGGGGGGACAGCATCTATTTGCCCCAGCATTTT
CASSFRGDSIYLPQHF
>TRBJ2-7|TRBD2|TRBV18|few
TGTGTCAGCTCACCTAAAAGCGGGAGGGCCTACGAGCAGTACTTC
CVSSPKSGRAYEQYF
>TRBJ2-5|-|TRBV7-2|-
TGTGCCAGCAGCTTCTTCAACCAAGAGACCCAGTACTTC
CASSFFNQETQYF
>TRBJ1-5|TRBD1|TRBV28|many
TGTGCCAGCAGTCAATCCACAGGGGCAGGGGACATGCATCGTTTT
CASSQSTGAGDMHRF
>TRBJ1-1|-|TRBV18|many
TGTGCCAGCTCACCACAGGGTTCTCGGGCTGAAGCTTTCTTT
CASSPQGSRAEAFF
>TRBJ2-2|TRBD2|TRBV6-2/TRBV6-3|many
TGTGCCAGCAGTTATGAGCGGGGGGGATCGAACACCGGGGAGCTGTTTTTT
CASSYERGGSNTGELFF
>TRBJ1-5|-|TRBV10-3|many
TGTGCCATCAGTTCCGGGACCGAGGACAATCAGCCCCAGCATTTT
CAISSGTEDNQPQHF
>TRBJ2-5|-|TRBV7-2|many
TGTGCCAGCAGCTTATTAGGGGAGACCCAGTACTTC
CASSLLGETQYF
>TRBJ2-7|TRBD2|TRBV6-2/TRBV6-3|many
TGTGCCAGCAGGGTCGGACTAGCGGCCTCCTACGAGCAGTACTTC
CASRVGLAASYEQYF
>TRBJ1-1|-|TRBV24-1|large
TGTGCCACCAGTGATCAGACAGGCGCGGAAGCTTTCTTT
CATSDQTGAEAFF
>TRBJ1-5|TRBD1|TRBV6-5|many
TGTGCCAGCATGGGAACCGGGACAGGGCCCCATAGCAATCAGCCCCAGCATTTT
CASMGTGTGPHSNQPQHF
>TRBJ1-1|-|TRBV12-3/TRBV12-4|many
TGTGCCAGCAGTTGGGGAATAGGGGTGAACACTGAAGCTTTCTTT
CASSWGIGVNTEAFF
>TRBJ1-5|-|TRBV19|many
TGTGCCAGTAGCACAAAATTACAGGGACAGCCCCAGCATTTT
CASSTKLQGQPQHF
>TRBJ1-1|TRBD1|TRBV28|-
TGTGCCAGCAGTTTCACCGGGACAGGGTCCAATGAGGCTTTCTTT
CASSFTGTGSNEAFF
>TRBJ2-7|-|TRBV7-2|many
TGTGCCAGCAGCTTAGTGCAGGGGCATCGCGAGCAGTACTTC
CASSLVQGHREQYF
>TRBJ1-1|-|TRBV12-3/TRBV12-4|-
TGTGCCATCACAGTAACCTTGAACACTGAAGCTTTCTTT
CAITVTLNTEAFF
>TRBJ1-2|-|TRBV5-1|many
TGCGCCAGCAGCCCTACGGGGGAGGGCCCCTATGGCTACACCTTC
CASSPTGEGPYGYTF